Shown below are 13 T cell receptor beta chains from a single sample sequenced in a study of T cells in Graves' hyperthyroidism and ophthalmopathy. TCR beta CDR3 regions were amplified from RNA transcripts. Initially, a first-round RT-PCR of the TCR CDR3 employed the HTBI primer set. TCRdb used MiXCR to reprocess the multiplex PCR reads, holding one entry per CDR3 protein. There are fewer than 400,000 distinct CDR3 sequences in the sample; around 15% occur only once, and 28% lies in the top ten. The sequenced sample consisted of blood. The origin of the receptors is a man in his forties or fifties with Graves' ophthalmopathy.

The genes are TRBV10-3 and TRBJ2-3; D gene ambiguous. The ends were cut back, 6 bases at V and 3 bases at J, with 7 bases in the middle. Germline V gives CDR1 ENHRY, CDR2 SYGVKD. CDR3 length: 12 residues. CDR3 in DNA: TGTGCCATCAGACAACAGACAGATACGCAGTATTTT. Its translation is CAIRQQTDTQYF.

Many counts were recorded for this clonotype. This chain uses TRBV6-1 with TRBJ1-1; weak D call: TRBD1 (6 bases). The length of the CDR3 is 15 residues. V was clipped by 6 bases and J by 0 bases, with 14 bases between them. Germline loops: CDR1 MNHNS, CDR2 SASEGT. This CDR3 reads CASSDQGLLNTEAFF. CDR3 coding DNA: TGTGCCAGCAGCGATCAGGGGTTATTGAACACTGAAGCTTTCTTT.

The chain recombines TRBV28 with TRBJ1-1; D may be TRBD1 (6 bases). V shed 6 bases and J shed 4 bases, with 12 bases lying between them. Germline loops: CDR1 MDHEN, CDR2 SYDVKM. The CDR3 runs to 13 residues. In nucleotides, the CDR3 is TGTGCCAGCAGGATCAACAGGGCCACTGAAGCTTTCTTT. Protein: CASRINRATEAFF.

This clonotype came up once. The rearrangement uses TRBV7-9 and TRBJ1-3; tentatively, D is TRBD1 (6 bases). V shed 6 bases and J shed 0 bases, with 9 bases lying between them. The germline V gene has CDR1 SEHNR and CDR2 FQNEAQ (reference sequence). The CDR3 loop spans 14 amino acids. The CDR3 nucleotides are TGTGCCAGCAGGACAGGTGACTCTGGAAACACCATATATTTT. Its translation: CASRTGDSGNTIYF.

The table lists this clonotype with many counts. Sequence at one end of the junction differs from germline and may be a read error. V and J are TRBV9 and TRBJ2-5, with D tentatively TRBD1 or TRBD2 (5 bases each). This CDR3 contains 13 residues. The germline CDR1 and CDR2 sequences are SGDLS and YYNGEE. CDR3 sequence: CASNVEGMETQYF. CDR3 sequence (DNA): TGTGCCAGCAACGTAGAGGGGATGGAGACCCAGTACTTC.

The chain links TRBV2 to TRBJ1-5; D not resolved. The V and J ends lost 7 bases and 3 bases respectively, with 13 bases between them. Germline-derived CDR1 and CDR2 are SNHLY and FYNNEI. CDR3 length: 14 amino acids. The CDR3, as DNA: TGTGCCAGCATGGGTGTCGCGGCCAATCAGCCCCAGCATTTT. Its translation is CASMGVAANQPQHF.

The chain carries TRBV29-1 and TRBJ2-5, with 8 bases identical to TRBD1. Germline CDR1 SQVTM, CDR2 ANQGSEA. The trim removed 3 bases at V and 8 bases at J, leaving 5 bases unmatched. CDR3 length: 12 residues. The CDR3, as DNA: TGCAGCGTTGAGAGGGACAGGAAAACCCAGTACTTC. Amino acid sequence: CSVERDRKTQYF.

Many counts were recorded for this clonotype. The rearrangement joins TRBV20-1 to TRBJ2-1; D gene uncertain. CDR3 length equals 13 residues. V shed 4 bases and J shed 9 bases, with 16 bases lying between them. Per the germline V gene, CDR1 is DFQATT and CDR2 is SNEGSKA (reference sequence). As DNA, the CDR3 is TGCAGTGCTATTCTTACATCGTCTTCTGAGCAGTTCTTC. Translation gives CSAILTSSSEQFF.

The CDR3 protein is CASSWTADLLGGEKLFF. The CDR3 bases are TGTGCCAGTAGTTGGACGGCCGACCTGTTAGGAGGTGAAAAACTGTTTTTT. The gene calls are TRBV19 and TRBJ1-4; D not certain. The CDR3 spans 17 residues. Trimming shortened V by 5 bases and J by 7 bases, and 23 bases separated the two germline ends. The germline V gene encodes CDR1 LNHDA and CDR2 SQIVND (reference sequence).

This clonotype was recorded at least ten times. The chain carries TRBV3-1 and TRBJ2-7; D gene unclear. The ends were cut back, 1 base at V and 4 bases at J, with 5 bases in the middle. Germline V gene lookup returns CDR1 LGHDT and CDR2 YNNKEL (reference sequence). CDR3 length: 12 amino acids. The CDR3 DNA sequence: TGTGCCAGCAGCCAAGGACCGTACGAGCAGTACTTC. Amino acids: CASSQGPYEQYF.

CDR3 protein: CATSERDTDTQYF. The CDR3 bases are TGTGCCACCAGTGAGCGCGACACAGATACGCAGTATTTT. The genes are TRBV24-1 and TRBJ2-3, with D unclear. The CDR3 is 13 residues long. V lost 4 bases and J 2 bases, leaving 6 bases between the germline ends. The germline V gene encodes CDR1 KGHDR and CDR2 SFDVKD.

This clonotype was counted at least ten times. The chain has TRBV12-3 or TRBV12-4 and TRBJ1-1; D is unresolved. There are 11 residues in the CDR3. The germline V and J ends were trimmed by 4 bases and 13 bases, with 13 bases remaining between them. This CDR3 reads CASSSLRRDFF. The CDR3 nucleotides read TGTGCCAGCAGTTCTCTGAGAAGGGATTTCTTT.

This clonotype was seen ten or more times. V and J are TRBV28 and TRBJ2-7, with TRBD2 matching over 7 bases. The V gene end was trimmed by 5 bases and the J gene end by 2 bases; junction bases not matched to a gene: 27. The CDR3 consists of 21 residues. The germline V gene has CDR1 MDHEN and CDR2 SYDVKM. Here the CDR3 DNA reads TGTGCCAGCAGTCTCAAGAGATCTGCCCCCCAACCGGGACTACCAGCCTACGAGCAGTACTTC. Translating it yields CASSLKRSAPQPGLPAYEQYF.